This TCR beta chain was identified in a study of T cell changes during pregnancy in multiple sclerosis (dated by TCRdb to the late 2010s). Background on the whole study: In women with multiple sclerosis, the researchers looked at how the T cell repertoire shifted as pregnancy progressed.

CDR1 and CDR2 (MGHDK, SYGVNS) derive from the germline V gene. The CDR3 covers 16 residues, taking in both the cysteine and the phenylalanine. The only DNA kept is the CDR3, 48 bases in frame from the first base. Trimming removed 5 bases from V and 0 bases from J, leaving 16 bases between the germline ends. Library generation was performed with the immunoSEQ multiplex PCR assay. TCRdb's version of the immuneACCESS table is confined to in-frame rearrangements and falls short of the full clone set. An unresolved V gene accounts for under half of the shortfall where checked; the remainder is of unknown origin. The sample table shows about 52,000 clones, and more than 80% are seen once. About 0.37% of the sample goes to the ten largest clones. On this clone: Its target antigen remains unknown. No per-base quality is available; no much larger clone lies one base away.

The sequence links TRBV25-1 to TRBJ1-1; the D gene cannot be named for sure. This clonotype was sampled from a female donor with multiple sclerosis, enrolled in a pregnancy study. Source: CD4+ T cells from peripheral blood mononuclear cells, taken before pregnancy. For the CDR3, the sequence is CASSPSFSFMNTEAFF. The DNA is TGTGCCAGCAGTCCATCTTTCAGTTTCATGAACACTGAAGCTTTCTTT. The full variable domain, completed from the reference TRBV25-1 and TRBJ1-1 proteins outside the CDR3, reads EADIYQTPRYLVIGTGKKITLECSQTMGHDKMYWYQQDPGMELHLIHYSYGVNSTEKGDLSSESTVSRIRTEHFPLTLESARPSHTSQYLCASSPSFSFMNTEAFFGQGTRLTVV.